This TCR beta chain was identified during a study of blood T cell repertoires in COVID-19. Study-wide background: T cells, B-cell-depleted T cells, or PBMCs supplied cDNA or gDNA.

The authors' processing: Researchers report that nucleated cell counts were estimated from reference gene primer amplification. Here immunoSEQ multiplex PCR was the method, and the copy in TCRdb shows in-frame clones only, minus some. For V, J and clone size, that table is used; D and trimming come from the DNA. This sample carries about 160,000 clones, around 93% of them seen once, and the ten largest clones take roughly 4.5%. The sequence was collected from a woman aged 50 to 65 with acute or convalescent COVID-19. Material for sequencing was peripheral blood.

The CDR3 protein is CASSPDGGYYGYTF. CDR3 bases: TGTGCCAGCAGCCCCGATGGCGGCTACTATGGCTACACCTTC. This chain uses TRBV7-3 with TRBJ1-2, with D unresolved. Germline V lookup: CDR1 SGHTA, CDR2 FQGTGA. This CDR3 contains 14 residues. V lost 5 bases and J 3 bases, leaving 13 bases between the germline ends.